Below are 16 T cell receptor beta chains sequenced from a single sample in a study of metastatic and nonmetastatic thyroid tumors. The entire patient cohort was treatment-naive prior to thyroid surgery. TCRdb re-analyzed the PCR reads through MiXCR. The sample includes about 19,000 clones, around 25% of them seen just once. Sequenced: blood. The receptor source for this set is a male donor with papillary thyroid cancer or a benign thyroid nodule (not recorded which). Some clones in this sample may be carry-over from other donors' samples.

By share, this clone counts as medium-sized. V usage is TRBV6-1 and J usage is TRBJ2-1; D ambiguous. Per the germline V gene, CDR1 is MNHNS and CDR2 is SASEGT. The V gene lost 3 bases and the J gene lost 4 bases, with 7 bases spanning the gap. This CDR3 contains 13 residues. In DNA form, the CDR3 reads TGTGCCAGCAGTGACGGGCTTTACAATGAGCAGTTCTTC. Amino acids: CASSDGLYNEQFF.

In its sample, this clone is medium-sized. The CDR3 region has the DNA TGTGCCAGCAGCTTAGAGCCTGCGGGAGGTGATACGCAGTATTTT. It specifies CASSLEPAGGDTQYF. J is TRBJ2-3 and V is TRBV11-2, with 8 nucleotides matching TRBD2. Germline-derived CDR1 and CDR2 are SGHAT and FQNNGV. Germline trimming cut 0 bases from V and 6 bases from J; bases unmatched to any gene: 5. CDR3 size: 15 residues. The full variable domain, rest sourced from reference TRBV11-2 and TRBJ2-3, is EAGVAQSPRYKIIEKRQSVAFWCNPISGHATLYWYQQILGQGPKLLIQFQNNGVVDDSQLPKDRFSAERLKGVDSTLKIQPAKLEDSAVYLCASSLEPAGGDTQYFGPGTRLTVL.

Only a few counts were recorded for this clone. This rearrangement joins TRBV27 to TRBJ1-6; 11 bases match TRBD1. Germline V CDR1 and CDR2: MNHEY, SMNVEV (reference sequence). There are 17 residues in the CDR3. Trimming cost V 7 bases and J 8 bases; bases outside gene matches: 13. The DNA for the CDR3 is TGTGCCAGCAATGATGAGGGACAGGGGGATGTAGATTCACCCCTCCACTTT. Amino acids: CASNDEGQGDVDSPLHF.

The table lists this clone with a few counts. The rearrangement links TRBV30 to TRBJ2-3, with TRBD2 as a possible D gene (6 bases). V was trimmed by 0 bases and J by 0 bases, leaving 10 bases between them. CDR1 is GTSNPN, CDR2 SVGIG, per germline (reference sequence). The CDR3 is made up of 15 amino acids. The CDR3 spells CAWSVGGQSTDTQYF. The CDR3 region has the DNA TGTGCCTGGAGTGTGGGGGGTCAAAGCACAGATACGCAGTATTTT.

The chain has TRBV6-1 and TRBJ2-3; D is perhaps TRBD2 (6 bases). V was clipped by 4 bases and J by 0 bases, with 8 bases between them. Germline V gene lookup returns CDR1 MNHNS and CDR2 SASEGT. The CDR3 contains 14 residues. CDR3 DNA sequence: TGTGCCAGCAGTGTAAGCGGGAGCACAGATACGCAGTATTTT. This gives the protein CASSVSGSTDTQYF.

The J gene is TRBJ1-2, the V gene TRBV24-1; a possible D gene is TRBD1 (5 bases). V shed 12 bases and J shed 4 bases, with 23 bases lying between them. This CDR3 contains 15 residues. CDR1 is KGHDR, CDR2 SFDVKD, per germline. The CDR3 region is CAAGTGTGDGYGYTF. In DNA, the CDR3 is TGTGCCGCTGGCACCGGGACGGGCGACGGCTATGGCTACACCTTC.

This chain joins TRBV20-1 and TRBJ2-7, with 9 bases aligning to TRBD2. Trimming at V came to 4 bases and at J to 2 bases, leaving 9 bases not matched to a gene. Germline lookup yields CDR1 DFQATT and CDR2 SNEGSKA (reference sequence). The CDR3 length is 15 residues. CDR3 region: CSAKRKREATYEQYF. CDR3 DNA sequence: TGCAGTGCTAAAAGAAAGCGGGAGGCTACCTACGAGCAGTACTTC.

Note on this clone: An end of the junction differs from the germline gene, which may be a read error. The rearrangement uses TRBV11-2 and TRBJ2-1; D is unresolved. The length of the CDR3 is 15 residues. The germline gives CDR1 SGHAT, CDR2 FQNNGV. CDR3 amino acids: CASSLDTNYHNGQFF. CDR3 coding DNA: TGTGCCAGCAGCTTAGATACGAACTACCACAATGGGCAGTTCTTC.

The chain joins TRBV10-2 to TRBJ1-4, with 10 nucleotides matching TRBD1. Germline CDR1 WSHSY, CDR2 SAAADI. With 3 bases clipped from V and 8 bases from J, the junction kept 12 bases outside the gene matches. The CDR3 is 17 residues long. DNA for the CDR3: TGCGCCAGCAGTGATCCGGGACAGGGGTTGGGGCGAGAAAAACTGTTTTTT. Protein sequence: CASSDPGQGLGREKLFF.

The CDR3, as DNA: TGCGCCAGCAGCTTGGGTGGGGTACTATCGGGCAATGAGCAGTTCTTC. This gives the protein CASSLGGVLSGNEQFF. The rearrangement joins TRBV5-1 to TRBJ2-1, with D unclear. Looked up from germline, CDR1 is SGHRS and CDR2 is YFSETQ. This CDR3 contains 16 residues. Trimming left V 0 bases short and J 6 bases short, with 16 bases between.

As DNA, the CDR3 is TGTGCCAGCAGTTTAGGGGCTACCTATGGCTACACCTTC. Amino acid sequence: CASSLGATYGYTF. The chain carries TRBV28 and TRBJ1-2; D possibly corresponds to TRBD1 (5 bases). From germline, CDR1 is MDHEN and CDR2 SYDVKM. V shed 2 bases and J shed 4 bases, with 8 bases lying between them. There are 13 residues in the CDR3.

By its share, this clone is medium-sized. The genes are TRBV9 and TRBJ1-2; D unclear. Germline CDR1 SGDLS, CDR2 YYNGEE. The CDR3 covers 14 residues. Trimming pared 4 bases from V and 2 bases from J, leaving 12 bases between. This CDR3 reads CASSLDRLNYGYTF. CDR3 nucleotide sequence: TGTGCCAGCAGCCTCGACCGTCTAAACTATGGCTACACCTTC.

This clone was picked up a small number of times. V usage is TRBV2 and J usage is TRBJ2-1, with D possibly TRBD1 on 7 matching bases. This CDR3 has 12 residues. Trimming left V 6 bases short and J 8 bases short, with 11 bases between. Per the germline V gene, CDR1 is SNHLY and CDR2 is FYNNEI. CDR3 in DNA: TGTGCCAGCAGCACAGGGGAGGATGAGCAGTTCTTC. Its translation: CASSTGEDEQFF.

This clone occurred many times. The V gene is TRBV7-3, the J gene TRBJ1-1; D not certain. In germline, CDR1 is SGHTA, CDR2 FQGTGA. This CDR3 contains 13 residues. Trimming stripped 4 bases from V and 6 bases from J, with 12 bases between. The CDR3 nucleotides read TGTGCCAGCAGCTCAACCGGACGGGCTGAAGCTTTCTTT. It specifies CASSSTGRAEAFF.

This clone is classed as medium-sized. The chain uses TRBV11-2 and TRBJ2-7; no definite D call. The germline V gene encodes CDR1 SGHAT and CDR2 FQNNGV. The V gene lost 2 bases and the J gene lost 7 bases, with 18 bases spanning the gap. The CDR3 runs to 15 residues. The CDR3 region is CASSLQGRRSLEQYF. As DNA, the CDR3 is TGTGCCAGCAGCTTACAAGGGCGGCGGTCGCTGGAGCAGTACTTC.

This clone is medium-sized by share. The chain has TRBV24-1 and TRBJ2-1, with 8 nucleotides matching TRBD1. V shed 11 bases and J 5 bases; nucleotides not matched to a gene: 7. The V gene's germline CDR1 is KGHDR and CDR2 SFDVKD. CDR3 size: 13 residues. DNA for the CDR3: TGTGCCAGTGGACAGGGAGTAGACAATGAGCAGTTCTTC. This sequence encodes CASGQGVDNEQFF.